Sequencing of this T cell receptor (beta chain) was carried out in a study of neurological immune-mediated disorders. Trimming removed 0 bases from V and 3 bases from J; junction bases left unmatched: 11. Per germline, CDR1 SGHRS and CDR2 YFSETQ. The CDR3 sequence is 17 residues long. PBMCs stored at -80 C, 2 million in total, were the source of the unsorted libraries. From 15-18 subjects, each sequencing run yielded over 170 million TCR-beta sequences. A single record per CDR3 protein comes from TCRdb applying MiXCR to the 5' RACE reads. The top ten clones hold 1.3% of a sample with more than 50,000 distinct CDR3 sequences, about 4% of them seen once. This clonotype was counted at least ten times.

The TCR originated in a man between 25 and 39 years old with multiple sclerosis. V usage is TRBV5-1 and J usage is TRBJ2-7; 8 nucleotides match TRBD1. The sequenced sample was PBMCs. CDR3 coding DNA: TGCGCCAGCAGCTTGGCCTACAGGGGGATGAATGACTACGAGCAGTACTTC. Translating it yields CASSLAYRGMNDYEQYF.